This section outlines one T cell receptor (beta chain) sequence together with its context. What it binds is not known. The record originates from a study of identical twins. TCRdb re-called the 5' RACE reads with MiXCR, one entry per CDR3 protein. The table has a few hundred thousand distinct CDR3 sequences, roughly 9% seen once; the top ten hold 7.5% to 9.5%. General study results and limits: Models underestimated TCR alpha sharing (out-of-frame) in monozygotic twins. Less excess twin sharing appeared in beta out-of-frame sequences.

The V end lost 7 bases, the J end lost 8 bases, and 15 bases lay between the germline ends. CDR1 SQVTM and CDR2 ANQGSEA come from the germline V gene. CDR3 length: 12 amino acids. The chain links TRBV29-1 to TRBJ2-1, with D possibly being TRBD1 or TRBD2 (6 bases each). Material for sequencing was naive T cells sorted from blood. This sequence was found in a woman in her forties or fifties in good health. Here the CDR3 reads CSGRAGGDEQFF. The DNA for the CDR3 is TGCAGCGGTCGTGCCGGGGGCGATGAGCAGTTCTTC.